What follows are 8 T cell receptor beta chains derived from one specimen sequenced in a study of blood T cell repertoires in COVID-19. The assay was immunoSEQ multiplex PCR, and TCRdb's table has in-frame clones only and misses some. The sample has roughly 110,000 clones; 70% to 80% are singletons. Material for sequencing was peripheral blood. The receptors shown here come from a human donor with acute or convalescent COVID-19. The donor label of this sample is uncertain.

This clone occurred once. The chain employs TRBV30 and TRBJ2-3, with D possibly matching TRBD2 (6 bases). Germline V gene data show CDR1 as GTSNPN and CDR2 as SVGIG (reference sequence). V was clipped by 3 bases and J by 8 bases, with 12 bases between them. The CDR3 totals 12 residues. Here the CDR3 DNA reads TGTGCCTGGAGACCGACCGGGGGTACGCAGTATTTT. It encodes CAWRPTGGTQYF.

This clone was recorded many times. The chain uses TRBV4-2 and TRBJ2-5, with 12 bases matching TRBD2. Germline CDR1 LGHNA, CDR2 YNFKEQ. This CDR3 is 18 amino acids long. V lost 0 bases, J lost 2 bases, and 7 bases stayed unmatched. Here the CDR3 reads CASSQEYLAGGIQETQYF. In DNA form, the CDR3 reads TGTGCCAGCAGCCAAGAATATCTAGCGGGGGGGATACAAGAGACCCAGTACTTC.

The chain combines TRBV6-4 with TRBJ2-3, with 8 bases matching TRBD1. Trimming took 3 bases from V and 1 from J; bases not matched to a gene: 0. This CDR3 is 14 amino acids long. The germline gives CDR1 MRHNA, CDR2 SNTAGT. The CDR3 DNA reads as TGTGCCAGCAGTGAGACAGGGGGCACAGATACGCAGTATTTT. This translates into CASSETGGTDTQYF.

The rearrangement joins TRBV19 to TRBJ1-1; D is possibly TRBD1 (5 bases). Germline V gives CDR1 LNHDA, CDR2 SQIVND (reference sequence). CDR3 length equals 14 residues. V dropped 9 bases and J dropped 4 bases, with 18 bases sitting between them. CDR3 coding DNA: TGTGCCAGCTTCGTGGGGGGGGTCTCCACTGAAGCTTTCTTT. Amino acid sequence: CASFVGGVSTEAFF.

In DNA form, the CDR3 reads TGTGCCAGCAGCCAAGATAGCGGCTTCTGGCAGGGCAATTCACCCCTCCACTTT. Amino acid sequence: CASSQDSGFWQGNSPLHF. The gene calls are TRBV3-1 (or the pseudogene TRBV3-2) and TRBJ1-6; TRBD1 might be the D (5 bases). The germline gives CDR1 LGHDT, CDR2 YNNKEL (reference sequence). The CDR3 is 18 residues long. V was shortened by 0 bases and J by 7 bases, with 19 bases between the two germline ends.

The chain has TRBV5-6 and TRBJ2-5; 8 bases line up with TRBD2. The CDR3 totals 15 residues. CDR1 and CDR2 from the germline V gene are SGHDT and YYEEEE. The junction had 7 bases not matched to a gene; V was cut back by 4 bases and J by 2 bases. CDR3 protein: CASSPGLASQETQYF. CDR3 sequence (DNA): TGTGCCAGCAGCCCAGGACTAGCCTCTCAAGAGACCCAGTACTTC.

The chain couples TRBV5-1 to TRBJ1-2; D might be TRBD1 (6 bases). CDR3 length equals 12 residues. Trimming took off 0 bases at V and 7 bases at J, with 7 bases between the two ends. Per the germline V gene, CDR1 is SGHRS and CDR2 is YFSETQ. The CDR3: CASSLEDSGYTF. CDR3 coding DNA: TGCGCCAGCAGCTTGGAGGACAGTGGCTACACCTTC.

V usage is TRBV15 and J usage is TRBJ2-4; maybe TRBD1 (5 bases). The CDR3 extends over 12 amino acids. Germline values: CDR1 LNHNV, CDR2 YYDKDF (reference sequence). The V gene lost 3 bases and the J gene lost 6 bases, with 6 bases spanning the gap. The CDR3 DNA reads TGTGCCACCAGCAGGGACACAAACATTCAGTACTTC. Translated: CATSRDTNIQYF.